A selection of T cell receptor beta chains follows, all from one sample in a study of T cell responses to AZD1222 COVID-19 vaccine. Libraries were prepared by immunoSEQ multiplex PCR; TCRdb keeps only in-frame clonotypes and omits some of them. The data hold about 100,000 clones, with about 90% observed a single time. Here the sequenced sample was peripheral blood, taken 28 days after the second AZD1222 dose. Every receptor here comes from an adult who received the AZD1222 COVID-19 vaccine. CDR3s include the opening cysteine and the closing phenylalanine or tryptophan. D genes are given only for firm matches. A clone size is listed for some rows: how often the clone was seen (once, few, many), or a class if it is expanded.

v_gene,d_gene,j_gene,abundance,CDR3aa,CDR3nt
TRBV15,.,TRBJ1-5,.,CATINLRVGVRGGQPQHF,TGTGCCACCATAAACCTCAGGGTCGGGGTACGCGGGGGTCAGCCCCAGCATTTT
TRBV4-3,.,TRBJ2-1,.,CASSQDRPGNEQFF,TGCGCCAGCAGCCAAGATCGGCCTGGGAATGAGCAGTTCTTC
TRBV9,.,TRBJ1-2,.,CASSVARSGGYTF,TGTGCCAGCAGCGTAGCCAGGAGTGGCGGCTACACCTTC
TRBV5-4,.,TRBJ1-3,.,CASSGNPQGAISGNTIYF,TGTGCCAGCAGCGGTAACCCACAGGGCGCCATCTCTGGAAACACCATATATTTT
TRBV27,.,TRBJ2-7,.,CASRPQRGFGEQYF,TGTGCCAGCAGACCCCAACGGGGTTTTGGAGAGCAGTACTTC
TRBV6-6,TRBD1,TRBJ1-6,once,CASSQNRGGNSPLHF,TGTGCCAGCAGTCAAAACAGGGGTGGGAATTCACCCCTCCACTTT
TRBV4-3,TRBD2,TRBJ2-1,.,CARSRRTSQIYEQFF,TGCGCCCGCAGCCGCCGGACTAGCCAGATATATGAGCAGTTCTTC
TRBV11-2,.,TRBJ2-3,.,CASSLARTGRTTDTQYF,TGTGCCAGCAGCTTAGCGCGGACGGGCAGGACCACAGATACGCAGTATTTT
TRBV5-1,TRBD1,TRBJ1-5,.,CASSSGQGNQPQHF,TGCGCCAGCAGCTCGGGACAGGGGAACCAGCCCCAGCATTTT
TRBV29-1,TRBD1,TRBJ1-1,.,CSVETGGGWNTEAFF,TGCAGCGTTGAAACAGGGGGGGGCTGGAACACTGAAGCTTTCTTT
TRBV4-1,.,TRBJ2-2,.,CASSLMVGELFF,TGCGCCAGCAGCCTTATGGTCGGGGAGCTGTTTTTT
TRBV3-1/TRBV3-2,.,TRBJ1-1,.,CASSQDFGGTEAFF,TGTGCCAGCAGCCAAGACTTTGGGGGTACTGAAGCTTTCTTT
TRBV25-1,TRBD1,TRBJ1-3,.,CASALMGTGGSGNTIYF,TGTGCCAGCGCCCTTATGGGGACAGGGGGCTCTGGAAACACCATATATTTT
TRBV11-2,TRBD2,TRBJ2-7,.,CASSLDFSGRGDEQYF,TGTGCCAGCAGCTTAGATTTCAGCGGGAGAGGCGACGAGCAGTACTTC
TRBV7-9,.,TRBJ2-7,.,CASSLGSGVTYEQYF,TGTGCCAGCAGCTTAGGTTCGGGGGTGACCTACGAGCAGTACTTC
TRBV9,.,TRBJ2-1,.,CASSGGLRGVYNEQFF,TGTGCCAGCAGCGGTGGTCTGAGGGGGGTCTACAATGAGCAGTTCTTC
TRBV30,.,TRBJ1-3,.,CAWSVQPASGNTIYF,TGTGCCTGGAGTGTACAGCCAGCCTCTGGAAACACCATATATTTT
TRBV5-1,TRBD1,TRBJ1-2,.,CASSLRTGYYGYTF,TGCGCCAGCAGCTTACGGACAGGGTACTATGGCTACACCTTC
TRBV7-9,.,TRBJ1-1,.,CASSLPIGSSYNTEAFF,TGTGCCAGCAGCTTACCCATAGGGAGCAGCTATAACACTGAAGCTTTCTTT
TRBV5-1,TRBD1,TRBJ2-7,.,CASSGTGGAYEQYF,TGCGCCAGCAGCGGCACAGGGGGAGCCTACGAGCAGTACTTC
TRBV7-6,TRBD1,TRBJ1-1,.,CASSPRDRGGTEAFF,TGTGCCAGCAGCCCCAGGGACAGGGGGGGGACTGAAGCTTTCTTT
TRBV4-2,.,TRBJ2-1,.,CASSLKLRGSGEQFF,TGTGCCAGCAGCCTGAAGCTTCGGGGTTCGGGTGAGCAGTTCTTC
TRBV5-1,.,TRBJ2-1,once,CASSLAGSSSYNEQFF,TGCGCCAGCAGCTTGGCCGGATCGAGCTCCTACAATGAGCAGTTCTTC
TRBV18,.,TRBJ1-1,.,CASSIVENTEAFF,TGTGCCAGCTCTATAGTTGAGAACACTGAAGCTTTCTTT
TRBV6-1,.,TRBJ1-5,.,CASSEASGSSAQPQHF,TGTGCCAGCAGTGAAGCCTCCGGGAGTAGTGCTCAGCCCCAGCATTTT
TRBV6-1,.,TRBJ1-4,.,CASSDPLQNEKLFF,TGTGCCAGCAGTGACCCTTTACAGAATGAAAAACTGTTTTTT
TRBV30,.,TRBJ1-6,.,CAWMIPWGSPLHF,TGTGCCTGGATGATCCCTTGGGGTTCACCCCTCCACTTT
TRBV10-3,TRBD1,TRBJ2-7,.,CAIWTGQGAYEQYF,TGTGCCATATGGACCGGGCAGGGGGCCTACGAGCAGTACTTC
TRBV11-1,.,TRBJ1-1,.,CASSLLKQGAFF,TGTGCCAGCAGCTTATTAAAACAAGGAGCTTTCTTT
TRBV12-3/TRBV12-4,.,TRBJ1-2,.,CASSYAGPYGYTF,TGTGCCAGCAGTTATGCGGGCCCCTATGGCTACACCTTC
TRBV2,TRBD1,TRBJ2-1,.,CASSVLGGGEQFF,TGTGCCAGCAGTGTCTTAGGGGGCGGAGAGCAGTTCTTC
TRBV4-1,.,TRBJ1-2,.,CASSPEEVRSTGGGLHGYTF,TGCGCCAGCAGCCCCGAAGAGGTCCGGAGTACAGGTGGGGGACTGCATGGCTACACCTTC
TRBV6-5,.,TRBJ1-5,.,CASSTVWQPQHF,TGTGCCAGCAGTACAGTCTGGCAGCCCCAGCATTTT
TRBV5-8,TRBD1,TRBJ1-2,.,CASSRTGPGGYTF,TGTGCCAGCAGCCGGACAGGGCCGGGTGGCTACACCTTC
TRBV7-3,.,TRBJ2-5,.,CASSSGQREETQYF,TGTGCCAGCAGCTCGGGACAGCGGGAAGAGACCCAGTACTTC
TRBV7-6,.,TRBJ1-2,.,CASSSGGGVQQDGYTF,TGTGCCAGCAGCTCAGGTGGGGGGGTACAACAAGATGGCTACACCTTC
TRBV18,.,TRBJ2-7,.,CASSTMAASYEQYF,TGTGCCAGCTCAACAATGGCGGCCTCCTACGAGCAGTACTTC
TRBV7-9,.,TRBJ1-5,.,CASSSGPGQPQHF,TGTGCCAGCAGCTCGGGGCCAGGGCAGCCCCAGCATTTT
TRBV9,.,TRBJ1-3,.,CASSFTRTASGNTIYF,TGTGCCAGCAGCTTTACACGGACAGCCTCTGGAAACACCATATATTTT
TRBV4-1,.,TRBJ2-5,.,CASSQVYLQETQYF,TGCGCCAGCAGCCAAGTATACCTTCAAGAGACCCAGTACTTC
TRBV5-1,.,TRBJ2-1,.,CASSFGSYNEQFF,TGCGCCAGCAGCTTTGGTTCCTACAATGAGCAGTTCTTC
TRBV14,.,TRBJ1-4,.,CASSTRAHEKLFF,TGTGCCAGCAGTACCAGGGCCCATGAAAAACTGTTTTTT
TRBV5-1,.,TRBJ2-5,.,CASSPGQPQETQYF,TGCGCCAGCAGTCCCGGACAGCCGCAAGAGACCCAGTACTTC
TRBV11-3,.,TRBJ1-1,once,CASSFGGNTEAFF,TGTGCCAGCAGCTTCGGGGGGAACACTGAAGCTTTCTTT
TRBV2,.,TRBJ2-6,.,CASSAFGANVLTF,TGTGCCAGCAGTGCCTTCGGGGCCAACGTCCTGACTTTC
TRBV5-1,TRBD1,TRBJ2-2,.,CASSFNTGDTGELFF,TGCGCCAGCAGCTTCAATACAGGGGACACCGGGGAGCTGTTTTTT
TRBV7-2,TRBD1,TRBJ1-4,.,CASRLQGVANEKLFF,TGTGCCAGCAGGCTGCAGGGGGTTGCTAATGAAAAACTGTTTTTT